These 17 T cell receptor beta chains were sequenced from one sample in a study of T-cell reconstitution after alpha-beta-depleted transplantation in children (dated by TCRdb to the mid-2010s). The library was built by means of PCR. The instrument given in TCRdb is Illumina HiSeq 2500. To normalize quantification of the TCRbeta repertoire, the TCR libraries were built with molecular barcoding that relied on unique molecular identifiers. TCRdb reworked the public reads: Q25 trimming with fastp, MiXCR clone assembly, productive beta chains retained. Identical CDR3 protein sequences are pooled into one entry, listed with their most common genes and DNA. For this sample the table gives about 980,000 distinct CDR3 sequences, of which 25% to 30% were detected only once. The ten largest clonotypes hold roughly 30% of the sample. The meaning of the sample's treatment or condition label: allogeneic hematopoietic cell transplantation with graft depleted of TCRalphabeta T cells and CD19 B cells.

This specimen consisted of PBMCs, mostly from graft donor cells, obtained 360 days after TCRalphabeta/CD19-depleted stem cell transplant. The receptors come from a boy in the first two years of life who had a stem cell transplant for SCID, so the T cells may come from the graft donor.

The rearrangement joins TRBV11-2 to TRBJ2-5; the D gene is possibly TRBD1 (5 bases). Per the germline V gene, CDR1 is SGHAT and CDR2 is FQNNGV. The CDR3 has 15 amino acids. V was cut by 4 bases and J by 3 bases, with 15 bases left in between. CDR3 region: CASSSTFRGEETQYF. In DNA form, the CDR3 reads TGTGCCAGCAGCTCGACTTTTAGGGGCGAAGAGACCCAGTACTTC.

This sequence joins TRBV7-8 and TRBJ2-5; perhaps TRBD1 as D (5 bases). Looked up from germline, CDR1 is SGHVS and CDR2 is FQNEAQ. V dropped 3 bases and J dropped 2 bases, with 16 bases sitting between them. The CDR3 loop spans 16 amino acids. CDR3 DNA sequence: TGTGCCAGCAGCTTCTGGGGCAGGGTGGGGCAAGAGACCCAGTACTTC. It specifies CASSFWGRVGQETQYF. Supplemented by reference TRBV7-8 and TRBJ2-5, the full variable domain reads GAGVSQSPRYKVAKRGQDVALRCDPISGHVSLFWYQQALGQGPEFLTYFQNEAQLDKSGLPSDRFFAERPEGSVSTLKIQRTQQEDSAVYLCASSFWGRVGQETQYFGPGTRLLVL.

V usage is TRBV7-8 and J usage is TRBJ2-5, with 11 bases aligning to TRBD2. There are 17 residues in the CDR3. Germline CDR1 is SGHVS and CDR2 is FQNEAQ. V lost 0 bases and J lost 3; bases outside the gene matches: 6. CDR3 bases: TGTGCCAGCAGCTTAGCGTGGCTAGCGGGGGGTAAAGAGACCCAGTACTTC. It is translated as CASSLAWLAGGKETQYF.

This clonotype appeared a few times. The chain recombines TRBV7-9 with TRBJ2-1; a weak D match, TRBD2 (6 bases). This CDR3 has 11 amino acids. Looked up from germline, CDR1 is SEHNR and CDR2 is FQNEAQ (reference sequence). Between the trimmed V and J ends, which lost 5 bases and 8 bases, there was a span of 7 bases. The CDR3 DNA reads TGTGCCAGCAGCAAGCGGGATGAGCAGTTCTTC. This translates into CASSKRDEQFF. Combining the CDR3 with reference TRBV7-9 and TRBJ2-1 gives the whole variable domain DTGVSQNPRHKITKRGQNVTFRCDPISEHNRLYWYRQTLGQGPEFLTYFQNEAQLEKSRLLSDRFSAERPKGSFSTLEIQRTEQGDSAMYLCASSKRDEQFFGPGTRLTVL.

The rearrangement links TRBV12-3 or TRBV12-4 to TRBJ2-4, with D unclear. The CDR3 extends over 14 amino acids. The V gene lost 3 bases and the J gene lost 3 bases, with 9 bases spanning the gap. DNA for the CDR3: TGTGCCAGCAGTTTCGAGGAATTCAAAAACATTCAGTACTTC. As protein: CASSFEEFKNIQYF.

The sample holds many counts of this clonotype. The J gene is TRBJ2-1, the V gene TRBV4-3; D may be TRBD1 (6 bases). Per germline, CDR1 LGHNA and CDR2 YSLEER. Trimming stripped 4 bases from V and 4 bases from J, with 14 bases between. The CDR3 is 15 residues long. The CDR3 is CASSLGGREYNEQFF. DNA for the CDR3: TGCGCCAGCAGCCTTGGGGGCAGGGAATACAATGAGCAGTTCTTC.

The CDR3 DNA reads as TGCAGTGCTAGAACGTTTAGCGCCGGGGCCAACGTCCTGACTTTC. Protein sequence: CSARTFSAGANVLTF. The V gene is TRBV20-1, the J gene TRBJ2-6, with D perhaps TRBD2 (5 bases). In germline, CDR1 is DFQATT, CDR2 SNEGSKA (reference sequence). The ends were cut back, 2 bases at V and 4 bases at J, with 12 bases in the middle. The CDR3 is 15 residues long.

The chain is built from TRBV5-1 and TRBJ1-1; perhaps TRBD1 as D (5 bases). This CDR3 contains 15 residues. Germline CDR1 and CDR2: SGHRS and YFSETQ. Trimming removed 3 bases at V and 4 bases at J, with 16 bases between. The CDR3 spells CASSWAGGGVTEAFF. For the CDR3, the DNA is TGCGCCAGCAGCTGGGCCGGGGGAGGGGTCACTGAAGCTTTCTTT.

This clonotype has a handful of counts. The genes are TRBV18 and TRBJ2-2; D possibly corresponds to TRBD1 (6 bases). This CDR3 region has 16 residues. Germline CDR1 reads KGHSH; CDR2 reads LQKENI. V was trimmed by 2 bases and J by 0 bases, leaving 10 bases between them. CDR3 nucleotides: TGTGCCAGCTCACCAACAGGGAATGCGAACACCGGGGAGCTGTTTTTT. Its protein product is CASSPTGNANTGELFF.

The chain employs TRBV7-9 and TRBJ1-6; D not resolved. Between the trimmed V and J ends, which lost 3 bases and 7 bases, there was a span of 4 bases. Germline-derived CDR1 and CDR2 are SEHNR and FQNEAQ (reference sequence). The CDR3 runs to 12 residues. The CDR3 DNA sequence: TGTGCCAGCAGCTTCCTCAATTCACCCCTCCACTTT. Amino acids: CASSFLNSPLHF.

The table lists this clonotype with a few counts. The rearrangement links TRBV12-3 or TRBV12-4 to TRBJ1-5; D is unresolved. The CDR3 length is 15 residues. Trimming stripped 1 base from V and 4 bases from J, with 11 bases between. Here the CDR3 reads CASSLGAGVNQPQHF. The CDR3 DNA follows: TGTGCCAGCAGTTTAGGTGCCGGGGTTAATCAGCCCCAGCATTTT.

CDR3 DNA: TGCGCCAGCAGCCAAGATCCGGAGACTACCCACTACAATGAGCAGTTCTTC. Its translation is CASSQDPETTHYNEQFF. The chain uses TRBV4-1 and TRBJ2-1, with TRBD2 as a possible D gene (5 bases). V was cut by 0 bases and J by 3 bases, with 15 bases left in between. The CDR3 runs 17 residues. Germline values: CDR1 MGHRA, CDR2 YSYEKL.

The genes are TRBV5-1 and TRBJ2-2; 7 positions agree with TRBD2. With V trimmed by 3 bases and J by 1 base, 6 bases remained unmatched. The germline V gene encodes CDR1 SGHRS and CDR2 YFSETQ. The CDR3 covers 16 residues. The CDR3: CASSSGRHLNTGELFF. DNA of the CDR3: TGCGCCAGCAGCTCCGGGAGGCACTTGAACACCGGGGAGCTGTTTTTT.

The chain joins TRBV12-3 or TRBV12-4 to TRBJ2-5, with D perhaps TRBD2 (5 bases). There are 14 residues in the CDR3. V lost 5 bases and J 4 bases, leaving 14 bases between the germline ends. CDR3 DNA: TGTGCCAGCAGTCCCGAGGGAGCCCCAGAGACCCAGTACTTC. This encodes CASSPEGAPETQYF.

The rearrangement uses TRBV5-4 and TRBJ2-5; 7 bases line up with TRBD2. CDR1 SGHNT and CDR2 YYREEE come from the germline V gene (reference sequence). The CDR3 covers 14 residues. J was trimmed by 2 bases and V by 4 bases; bases with no gene match: 5. The CDR3: CASSPQAGQETQYF. The CDR3 bases are TGTGCCAGCAGCCCGCAAGCGGGGCAAGAGACCCAGTACTTC.

This clonotype was seen only a few times. V and J are TRBV28 and TRBJ2-7; 11 bases fit TRBD1. This CDR3 has 15 amino acids. The V and J ends lost 3 bases and 4 bases, in that order; junction bases with no gene match: 5. Germline V gives CDR1 MDHEN, CDR2 SYDVKM. The CDR3 DNA reads as TGTGCCAGCAGTTTCTCGGACAGGGGGCCTTACGAGCAGTACTTC. Encoded protein: CASSFSDRGPYEQYF. The whole variable domain, filled in from reference TRBV28 and TRBJ2-7, reads DVKVTQSSRYLVKRTGEKVFLECVQDMDHENMFWYRQDPGLGLRLIYFSYDVKMKEKGDIPEGYSVSREKKERFSLILESASTNQTSMYLCASSFSDRGPYEQYFGPGTRLTVT.

This clonotype was detected many times. This chain joins TRBV12-3 or TRBV12-4 and TRBJ2-5; TRBD2 is a possible D gene (6 bases). Trimming removed 6 bases at V and 1 base at J, with 12 bases between. The length of the CDR3 is 14 residues. The chain's CDR3 is CASSLRDFQETQYF. The DNA of the CDR3 is TGTGCCAGCAGCCTCCGGGACTTCCAAGAGACCCAGTACTTC.